The entry that follows covers one TCR beta chain sequence. TCRdb's copy holds only in-frame clones and misses some; the assay was immunoSEQ multiplex PCR. Counted here are 12,000 to 15,000 clones, about 72% occurring once; the ten biggest clones make up roughly a sixth. This entry is derived from a study of control samples from healthy donors and cancer patients. V shed 5 bases, J shed 9 bases, and the junction held 14 bases outside the gene matches. CDR1 is SGHNT, CDR2 YENEEA, per germline. The CDR3 is made up of 16 amino acids. This TCR came from a female donor with lung cancer. The chain couples TRBV11-3 to TRBJ2-1, with 9 nucleotides matching TRBD1. The sequencing input was formalin-fixed, paraffin-embedded tissue. The CDR3 DNA reads TGTGCCAGCAGCGGCGGAAGGGAACAGGGGGCCGGTGAGCAGTTCTTC. Translating gives CASSGGREQGAGEQFF.